The 9 T cell receptor beta chains below all came from one sample that was sequenced in a study of Graves' ophthalmopathy and Graves' hyperthyroidism. Using RNA transcripts, the TCR beta CDR3 regions were amplified. The authors performed first-round RT-PCR with HTBI primers and then a second-round multiplex PCR. Using its own MiXCR run on the multiplex PCR reads, TCRdb lists one record per CDR3 protein. The sample gives roughly 610,000 distinct CDR3 sequences, 22% of which show up once; roughly 7.4% is in the top ten. The sequenced sample was peripheral blood. These TCRs come from a woman under 30 with stable Graves' hyperthyroidism. Some clones in this sample may be carry-over from other donors' samples.

This clonotype showed up many times. The rearrangement joins TRBV6-1 to TRBJ1-1; D might be TRBD1 (5 bases). This CDR3 is built from 13 residues. Germline V gene data show CDR1 as MNHNS and CDR2 as SASEGT. V gave up 8 bases and J gave up 3 bases, with 13 bases separating them. The CDR3 sequence is CASGTLGYTEAFF. The CDR3 DNA is TGTGCCAGCGGGACGCTCGGATACACTGAAGCTTTCTTT.

This rearrangement joins TRBV3-1 to TRBJ2-7; D is uncertain. V was clipped by 0 bases and J by 8 bases, with 14 bases between them. Germline V CDR1 and CDR2: LGHDT, YNNKEL (reference sequence). This CDR3 spans 14 amino acids. CDR3 coding DNA: TGTGCCAGCAGCCAAGATTATGGTACTGGGAAGCAGTACTTC. Translated, it gives CASSQDYGTGKQYF.

The chain links TRBV29-1 to TRBJ2-7; D gene uncertain. Germline V gene data show CDR1 as SQVTM and CDR2 as ANQGSEA. The CDR3 has 13 residues. With 4 bases removed from V and 0 bases from J, the gap between germline ends came to 10 bases. CDR3 sequence (DNA): TGCAGCGTTGTATCGACGGCCTCCTACGAGCAGTACTTC. Translation: CSVVSTASYEQYF.

The CDR3 nucleotides are TGTGCCAGCAGTTACTCAGGCTCTTCACCCCTCCACTTT. Translating gives CASSYSGSSPLHF. The chain employs TRBV6-2 or TRBV6-3 and TRBJ1-6; D not certain. Trimming removed 0 bases at V and 9 bases at J, with 6 bases between. This CDR3 has 13 residues. The V gene's germline CDR1 is MNHEY and CDR2 SVGEGT.

This chain connects TRBV10-3 to TRBJ1-1, with D hard to call. V was trimmed by 3 bases and J by 6 bases, leaving 8 bases between them. Germline values: CDR1 ENHRY, CDR2 SYGVKD. The CDR3 runs 12 residues. CDR3 amino acids: CAISDLGAEAFF. The CDR3 DNA follows: TGTGCCATCAGTGATTTGGGAGCTGAAGCTTTCTTT.

The sample holds many counts of this clonotype. The CDR3 protein is CASSVVQGEGYTF. CDR3 sequence (DNA): TGTGCCAGCAGCGTCGTACAGGGAGAGGGCTACACCTTC. This rearrangement joins TRBV9 to TRBJ1-2; TRBD1 is a possible D gene (6 bases). The CDR3 is made up of 13 amino acids. Trimming shortened V by 2 bases and J by 8 bases, and 13 bases separated the two germline ends. Germline V gene data show CDR1 as SGDLS and CDR2 as YYNGEE.

This clonotype was observed at least ten times. Here the CDR3 DNA reads TGTGCCAGCAGCCGGGGACAAGCCTACGAGCAGTACTTC. Translating it yields CASSRGQAYEQYF. V gene TRBV7-2 combines with J gene TRBJ2-7; tentative D call: TRBD1 (6 bases). Germline lookup yields CDR1 SGHTA and CDR2 FQGNSA. The CDR3 runs 13 residues. V lost 5 bases to trimming and J lost 2 bases, with 10 bases between them.

The table lists this clonotype with many counts. The chain couples TRBV6-1 to TRBJ1-1, with D tentatively TRBD1 (6 bases). The germline CDR1 and CDR2 sequences are MNHNS and SASEGT. V was pared by 7 bases and J by 0 bases, with 15 bases between. This CDR3 comprises 15 residues. The CDR3 protein is CASKYSGQMNTEAFF. The CDR3 bases are TGTGCCAGCAAGTATTCCGGACAGATGAACACTGAAGCTTTCTTT.

This clonotype was detected ten times or more. V gene TRBV11-2 combines with J gene TRBJ2-7; D tentatively fits TRBD1 or TRBD2 (6 bases each). There are 14 residues in the CDR3. The germline V gene encodes CDR1 SGHAT and CDR2 FQNNGV. V lost 6 bases and J lost 6, with 18 bases in between. The DNA of the CDR3 is TGTGCCAGCAGTTCGGGATGGGGGGCCGCCGAGCAGTACTTC. Translating gives CASSSGWGAAEQYF.